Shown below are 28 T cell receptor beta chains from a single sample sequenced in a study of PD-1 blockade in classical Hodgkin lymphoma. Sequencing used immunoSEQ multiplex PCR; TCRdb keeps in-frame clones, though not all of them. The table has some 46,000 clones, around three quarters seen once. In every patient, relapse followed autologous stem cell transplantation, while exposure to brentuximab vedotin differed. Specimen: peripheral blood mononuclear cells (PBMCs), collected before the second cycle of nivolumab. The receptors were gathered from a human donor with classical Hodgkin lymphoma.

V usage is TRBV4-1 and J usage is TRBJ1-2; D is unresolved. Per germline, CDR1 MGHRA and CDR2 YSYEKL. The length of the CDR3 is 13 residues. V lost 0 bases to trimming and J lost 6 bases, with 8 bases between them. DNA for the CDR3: TGCGCCAGCAGCCAAGAAGGGTTCGATGGCTACACCTTC. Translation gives CASSQEGFDGYTF.

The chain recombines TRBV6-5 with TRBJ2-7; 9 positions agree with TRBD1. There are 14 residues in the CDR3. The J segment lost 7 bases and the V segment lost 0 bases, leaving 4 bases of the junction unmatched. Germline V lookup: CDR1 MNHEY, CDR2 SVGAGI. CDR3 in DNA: TGTGCCAGCAGTTACTCGGACAGGGGTGGAGAGCAGTACTTC. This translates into CASSYSDRGGEQYF.

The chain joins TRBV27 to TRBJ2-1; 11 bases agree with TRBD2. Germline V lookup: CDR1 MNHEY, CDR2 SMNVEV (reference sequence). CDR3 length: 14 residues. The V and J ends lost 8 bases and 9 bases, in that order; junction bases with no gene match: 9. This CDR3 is CASSTSGRVGEQFF. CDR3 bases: TGTGCCAGCTCAACTAGCGGGAGAGTCGGTGAGCAGTTCTTC.

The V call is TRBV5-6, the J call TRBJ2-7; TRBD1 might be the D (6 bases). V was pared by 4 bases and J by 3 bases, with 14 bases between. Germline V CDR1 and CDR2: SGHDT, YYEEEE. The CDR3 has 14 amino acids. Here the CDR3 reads CASSPPGAFYEQYF. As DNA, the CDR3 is TGTGCCAGCAGCCCCCCAGGGGCTTTCTACGAGCAGTACTTC.

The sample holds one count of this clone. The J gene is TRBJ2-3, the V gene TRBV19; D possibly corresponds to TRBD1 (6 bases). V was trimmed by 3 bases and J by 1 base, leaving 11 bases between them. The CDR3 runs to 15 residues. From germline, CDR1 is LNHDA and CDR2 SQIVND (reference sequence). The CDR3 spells CASSMEQGGTDTQYF. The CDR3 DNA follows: TGTGCCAGTAGTATGGAACAGGGAGGCACAGATACGCAGTATTTT.

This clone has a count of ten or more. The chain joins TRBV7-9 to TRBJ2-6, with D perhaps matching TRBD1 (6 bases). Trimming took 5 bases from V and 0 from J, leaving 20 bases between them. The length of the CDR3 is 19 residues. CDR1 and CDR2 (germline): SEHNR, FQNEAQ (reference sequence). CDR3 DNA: TGTGCCAGCAGCACAGAAACAGGGTGGCCCGACTCTGGGGCCAACGTCCTGACTTTC. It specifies CASSTETGWPDSGANVLTF.

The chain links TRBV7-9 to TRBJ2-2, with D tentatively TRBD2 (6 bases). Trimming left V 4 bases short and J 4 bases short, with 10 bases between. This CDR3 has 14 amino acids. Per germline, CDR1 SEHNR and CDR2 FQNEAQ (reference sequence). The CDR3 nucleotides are TGTGCCAGCAGCTCGACGGGAGTCACCGGGGAGCTGTTTTTT. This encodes CASSSTGVTGELFF. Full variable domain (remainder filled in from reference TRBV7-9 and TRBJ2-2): DTGVSQNPRHKITKRGQNVTFRCDPISEHNRLYWYRQTLGQGPEFLTYFQNEAQLEKSRLLSDRFSAERPKGSFSTLEIQRTEQGDSAMYLCASSSTGVTGELFFGEGSRLTVL.

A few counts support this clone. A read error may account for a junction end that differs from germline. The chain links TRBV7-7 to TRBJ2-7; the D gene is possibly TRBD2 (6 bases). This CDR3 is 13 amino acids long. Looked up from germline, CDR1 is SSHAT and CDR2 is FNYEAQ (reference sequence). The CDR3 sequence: CASSLGGTHEQYF. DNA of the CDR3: TGTGCTAGCAGCTTAGGAGGGACCCACGAGCAGTACTTC.

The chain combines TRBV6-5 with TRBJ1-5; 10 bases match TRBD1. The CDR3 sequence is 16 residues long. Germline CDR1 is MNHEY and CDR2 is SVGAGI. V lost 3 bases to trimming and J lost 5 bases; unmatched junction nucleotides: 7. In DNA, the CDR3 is TGTGCCAGCAGTTATCGTGACAGGGGGCCTCATCAGCCCCAGCATTTT. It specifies CASSYRDRGPHQPQHF.

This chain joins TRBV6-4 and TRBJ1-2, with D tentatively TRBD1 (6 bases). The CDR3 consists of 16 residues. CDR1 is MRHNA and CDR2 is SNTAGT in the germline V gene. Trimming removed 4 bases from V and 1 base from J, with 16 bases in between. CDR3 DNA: TGTGCCAGCAGTGCCTCCCCGGGGGGCAATAACTATGGCTACACCTTC. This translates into CASSASPGGNNYGYTF.

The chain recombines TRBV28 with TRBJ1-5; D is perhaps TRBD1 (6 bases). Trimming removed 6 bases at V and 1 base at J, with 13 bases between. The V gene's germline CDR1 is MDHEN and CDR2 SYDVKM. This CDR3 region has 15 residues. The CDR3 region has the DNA TGTGCCAGCAGCCGACGGGGGGCGAGCAATCAGCCCCAGCATTTT. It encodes CASSRRGASNQPQHF. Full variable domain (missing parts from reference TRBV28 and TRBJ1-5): DVKVTQSSRYLVKRTGEKVFLECVQDMDHENMFWYRQDPGLGLRLIYFSYDVKMKEKGDIPEGYSVSREKKERFSLILESASTNQTSMYLCASSRRGASNQPQHFGDGTRLSIL.

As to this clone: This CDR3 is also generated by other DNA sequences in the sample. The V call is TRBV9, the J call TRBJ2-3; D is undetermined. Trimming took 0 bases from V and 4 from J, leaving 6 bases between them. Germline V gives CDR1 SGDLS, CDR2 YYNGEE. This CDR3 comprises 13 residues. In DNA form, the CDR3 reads TGTGCCAGCAGCGTAGGGTCCCCAGATACGCAGTATTTT. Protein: CASSVGSPDTQYF.

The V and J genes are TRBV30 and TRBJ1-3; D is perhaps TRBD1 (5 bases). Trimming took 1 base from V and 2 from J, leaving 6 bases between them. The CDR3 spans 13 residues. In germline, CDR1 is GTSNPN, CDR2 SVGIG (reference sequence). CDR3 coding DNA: TGTGCCTGGAGTGGACAGACTGGAAACACCATATATTTT. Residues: CAWSGQTGNTIYF.

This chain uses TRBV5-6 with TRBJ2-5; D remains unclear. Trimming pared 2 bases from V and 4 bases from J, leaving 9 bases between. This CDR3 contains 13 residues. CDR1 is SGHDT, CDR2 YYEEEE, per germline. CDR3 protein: CASSFGSVETQYF. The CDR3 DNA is TGTGCCAGCAGCTTTGGGTCCGTAGAGACCCAGTACTTC. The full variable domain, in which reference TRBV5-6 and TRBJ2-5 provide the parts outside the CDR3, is DAGVTQSPTHLIKTRGQQVTLRCSPKSGHDTVSWYQQALGQGPQFIFQYYEEEERQRGNFPDRFSGHQFPNYSSELNVNALLLGDSALYLCASSFGSVETQYFGPGTRLLVL.

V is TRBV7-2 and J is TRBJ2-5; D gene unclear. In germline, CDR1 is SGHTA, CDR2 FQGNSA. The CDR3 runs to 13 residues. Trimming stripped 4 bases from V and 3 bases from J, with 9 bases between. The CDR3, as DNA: TGTGCCAGCAGCTCCTCTTGGGAAGAGACCCAGTACTTC. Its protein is CASSSSWEETQYF.

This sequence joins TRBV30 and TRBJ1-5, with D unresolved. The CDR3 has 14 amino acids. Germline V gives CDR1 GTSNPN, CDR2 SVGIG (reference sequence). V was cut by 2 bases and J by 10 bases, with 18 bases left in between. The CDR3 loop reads CAWSLKLPSFPQHF. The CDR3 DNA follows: TGTGCCTGGAGTCTGAAGCTACCCTCATTTCCCCAGCATTTT.

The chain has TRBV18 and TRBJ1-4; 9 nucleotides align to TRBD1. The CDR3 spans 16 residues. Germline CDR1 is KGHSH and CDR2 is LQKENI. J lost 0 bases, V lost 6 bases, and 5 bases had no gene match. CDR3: CASSRGQGATNEKLFF. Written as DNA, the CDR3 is TGTGCCAGCTCGCGGGGACAGGGAGCAACTAATGAAAAACTGTTTTTT.

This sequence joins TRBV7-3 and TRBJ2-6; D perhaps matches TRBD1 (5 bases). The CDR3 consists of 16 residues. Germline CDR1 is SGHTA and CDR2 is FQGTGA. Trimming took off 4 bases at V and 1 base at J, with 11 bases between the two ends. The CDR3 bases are TGTGCCAGCAGCTACCGACAGCGTTCTGGGGCCAACGTCCTGACTTTC. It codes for CASSYRQRSGANVLTF.

DNA for the CDR3: TGCGCCAGCAACCTGGACGGAGCTAATGAAAAACTGTTTTTT. This codes for CASNLDGANEKLFF. The chain links TRBV5-1 to TRBJ1-4; no clear D. Germline loops: CDR1 SGHRS, CDR2 YFSETQ. The CDR3 has 14 amino acids. V gave up 6 bases and J gave up 3 bases, with 12 bases separating them.

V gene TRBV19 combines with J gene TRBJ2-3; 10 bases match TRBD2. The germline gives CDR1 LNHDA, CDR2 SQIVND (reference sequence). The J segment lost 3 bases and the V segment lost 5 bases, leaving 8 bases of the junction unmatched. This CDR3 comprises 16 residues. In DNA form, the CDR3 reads TGTGCCAGTAGTCCCTTAGCGGGAGGTACGACAGATACGCAGTATTTT. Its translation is CASSPLAGGTTDTQYF.

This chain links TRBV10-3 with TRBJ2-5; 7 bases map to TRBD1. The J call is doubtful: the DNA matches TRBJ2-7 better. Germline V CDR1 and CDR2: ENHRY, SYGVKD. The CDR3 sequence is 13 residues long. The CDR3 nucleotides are TGTGCCACTACGACAGGGAATCTATACGAGCAGTACTTC. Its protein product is CATTTGNLYEQYF.

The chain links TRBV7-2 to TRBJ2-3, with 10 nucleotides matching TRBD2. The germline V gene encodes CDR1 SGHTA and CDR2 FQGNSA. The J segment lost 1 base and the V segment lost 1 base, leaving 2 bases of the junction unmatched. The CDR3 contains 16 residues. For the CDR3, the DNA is TGTGCCAGCAGCTTAGTCGGGACTAGCGGCACAGATACGCAGTATTTT. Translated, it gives CASSLVGTSGTDTQYF.

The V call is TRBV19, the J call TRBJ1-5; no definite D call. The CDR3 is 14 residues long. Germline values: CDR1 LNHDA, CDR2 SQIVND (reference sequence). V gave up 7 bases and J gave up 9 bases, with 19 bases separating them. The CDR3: CASNWDLGVMPQHF. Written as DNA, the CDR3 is TGTGCCAGTAATTGGGATCTCGGGGTGATGCCCCAGCATTTT.

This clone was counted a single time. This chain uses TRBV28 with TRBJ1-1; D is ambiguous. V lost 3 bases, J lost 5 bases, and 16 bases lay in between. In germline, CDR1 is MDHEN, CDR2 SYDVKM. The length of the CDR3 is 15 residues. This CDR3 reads CASSLRRGFGTEAFF. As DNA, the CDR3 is TGTGCCAGCAGTTTGAGGCGAGGCTTTGGGACTGAAGCTTTCTTT. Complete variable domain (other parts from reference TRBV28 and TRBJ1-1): DVKVTQSSRYLVKRTGEKVFLECVQDMDHENMFWYRQDPGLGLRLIYFSYDVKMKEKGDIPEGYSVSREKKERFSLILESASTNQTSMYLCASSLRRGFGTEAFFGQGTRLTVV.

For the CDR3, the DNA is TGTGCCAGCAGTTTCGCGGGGATGCGAGGTACGCAGTATTTT. Encoded protein: CASSFAGMRGTQYF. The chain is built from TRBV28 and TRBJ2-3; possible D gene TRBD2, 6 bases. The V end was cut by 3 bases, the J end by 8 bases, with 15 bases between. CDR1 MDHEN and CDR2 SYDVKM come from the germline V gene. CDR3 length: 14 residues.

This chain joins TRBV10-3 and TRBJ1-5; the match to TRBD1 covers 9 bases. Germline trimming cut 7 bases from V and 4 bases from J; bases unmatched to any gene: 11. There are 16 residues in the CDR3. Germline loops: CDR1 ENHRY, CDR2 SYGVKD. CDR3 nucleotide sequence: TGTGCCATCAAGATGACTAGACAGGGGGATAATCAGCCCCAGCATTTT. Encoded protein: CAIKMTRQGDNQPQHF.

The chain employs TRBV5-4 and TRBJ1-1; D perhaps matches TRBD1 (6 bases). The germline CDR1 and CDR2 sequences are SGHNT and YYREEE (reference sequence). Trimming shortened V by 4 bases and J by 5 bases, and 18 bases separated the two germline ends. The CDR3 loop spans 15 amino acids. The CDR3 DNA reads TGTGCCAGCAGCCTGGGTTCAGGGGCACAGACTGAAGCTTTCTTT. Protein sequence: CASSLGSGAQTEAFF.

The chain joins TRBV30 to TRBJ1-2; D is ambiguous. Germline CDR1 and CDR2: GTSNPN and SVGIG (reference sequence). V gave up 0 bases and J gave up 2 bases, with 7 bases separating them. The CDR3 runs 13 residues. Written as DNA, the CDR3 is TGTGCCTGGAGTGTAAAGATCAACTATGGCTACACCTTC. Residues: CAWSVKINYGYTF. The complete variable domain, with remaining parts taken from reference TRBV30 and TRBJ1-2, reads SQTIHQWPATLVQPVGSPLSLECTVEGTSNPNLYWYRQAAGRGLQLLFYSVGIGQISSEVPQNLSASRPQDRQFILSSKKLLLSDSGFYLCAWSVKINYGYTFGSGTRLTVV.